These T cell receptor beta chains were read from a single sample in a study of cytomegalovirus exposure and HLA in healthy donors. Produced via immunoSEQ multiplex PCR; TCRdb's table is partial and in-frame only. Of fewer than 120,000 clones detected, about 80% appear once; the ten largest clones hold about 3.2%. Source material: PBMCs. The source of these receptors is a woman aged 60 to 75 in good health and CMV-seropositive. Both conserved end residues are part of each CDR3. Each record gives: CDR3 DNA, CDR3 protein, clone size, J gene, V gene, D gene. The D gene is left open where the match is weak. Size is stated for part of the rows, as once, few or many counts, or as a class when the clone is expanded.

CDR3 DNA: TGCGCCAGCGTAACAGGGCCCGGTGGGGACGAGCAGTACTTC
CDR3 protein: CASVTGPGGDEQYF
clone size: -
J gene: TRBJ2-7
V gene: TRBV5-1
D gene: -

CDR3 DNA: TGCAGCGTTGAAAGAAACGGGCAGGGTCGGTCCGAGCAGTACTTC
CDR3 protein: CSVERNGQGRSEQYF
clone size: -
J gene: TRBJ2-7
V gene: TRBV29-1
D gene: -

CDR3 DNA: TGCGCCAGCAGACATCTAGCGGGGGGGGGTAGCGGGGAGCTGTTTTTT
CDR3 protein: CASRHLAGGGSGELFF
clone size: -
J gene: TRBJ2-2
V gene: TRBV4-1
D gene: TRBD2

CDR3 DNA: TGTGCCAGCCGTCCCAGTTCTAGCGGGAGTATGGAGCAGTACTTC
CDR3 protein: CASRPSSSGSMEQYF
clone size: few
J gene: TRBJ2-7
V gene: TRBV6-5
D gene: TRBD2

CDR3 DNA: TGTGCCAGCAGCCATAAGCGACAGGGGGGGTACAATGAGCAGTTCTTC
CDR3 protein: CASSHKRQGGYNEQFF
clone size: -
J gene: TRBJ2-1
V gene: TRBV4-2
D gene: TRBD1

CDR3 DNA: TGTGCCAGCAGCGAGGAGGACGGCGGAGTATGGAGCAATCAGCCCCAGCATTTT
CDR3 protein: CASSEEDGGVWSNQPQHF
clone size: few
J gene: TRBJ1-5
V gene: TRBV7-9
D gene: -

CDR3 DNA: -
CDR3 protein: CASSSSGGPHTDTQYF
clone size: -
J gene: TRBJ2-3
V gene: TRBV6-4
D gene: -

CDR3 DNA: TGTGCCAGCAGTTTCAGGGAGCCCCAGCATTTT
CDR3 protein: CASSFREPQHF
clone size: -
J gene: TRBJ1-5
V gene: TRBV28
D gene: -

CDR3 DNA: TGTGCCAGCTCACCATACACTAGCGGGCTAAGCACAGATACGCAGTATTTT
CDR3 protein: CASSPYTSGLSTDTQYF
clone size: -
J gene: TRBJ2-3
V gene: TRBV18
D gene: TRBD2

CDR3 DNA: TGTGCCAGCAGCTACGATGGACAGGGGCAAAACACCATATATTTT
CDR3 protein: CASSYDGQGQNTIYF
clone size: few
J gene: TRBJ1-3
V gene: TRBV5-5
D gene: TRBD1

CDR3 DNA: TGTGCCAGCAGCTCACTAGCGGGAGGGGTTGAGCAGTTCTTC
CDR3 protein: CASSSLAGGVEQFF
clone size: -
J gene: TRBJ2-1
V gene: TRBV7-9
D gene: TRBD2

CDR3 DNA: TGTGCCAGCAGTTTCCAGACTCGAAAAGTAAACACCGGGGAGCTGTTTTTT
CDR3 protein: CASSFQTRKVNTGELFF
clone size: -
J gene: TRBJ2-2
V gene: TRBV27
D gene: -

CDR3 DNA: TGTGCCATCAGTCCAACTACTACACTCTACGAGCAGTACTTC
CDR3 protein: CAISPTTTLYEQYF
clone size: -
J gene: TRBJ2-7
V gene: TRBV10-3
D gene: -

CDR3 DNA: TGTGCCAGCAGCCGCGGGACAGGAATCAATCAGCCCCAGCATTTT
CDR3 protein: CASSRGTGINQPQHF
clone size: -
J gene: TRBJ1-5
V gene: TRBV11-1
D gene: TRBD1

CDR3 DNA: TGTGCCAGCAGTGAAGCGCGGTTACACAATGAGCAGTTCTTC
CDR3 protein: CASSEARLHNEQFF
clone size: -
J gene: TRBJ2-1
V gene: TRBV6-1
D gene: -

CDR3 DNA: TGTGCCAGCAGTGGGGCAGGAGGGCCCAGAGAGACCCAGTACTTC
CDR3 protein: CASSGAGGPRETQYF
clone size: -
J gene: TRBJ2-5
V gene: TRBV2
D gene: -

CDR3 DNA: TGTGCCAGTAGTGAGACAGTGAACACTGAAGCTTTCTTT
CDR3 protein: CASSETVNTEAFF
clone size: -
J gene: TRBJ1-1
V gene: TRBV19
D gene: -

CDR3 DNA: TGCGCCAGCTCCGATGGCCCTCCAAAGACTGAAGCTTTCTTT
CDR3 protein: CASSDGPPKTEAFF
clone size: once
J gene: TRBJ1-1
V gene: TRBV5-1
D gene: -

CDR3 DNA: TGTGCCAGCAGAAGAACAGGGGGCGCCAAGAATGAGCAGTTCTTC
CDR3 protein: CASRRTGGAKNEQFF
clone size: -
J gene: TRBJ2-1
V gene: TRBV11-1
D gene: TRBD1

CDR3 DNA: TGTGCCAGCAGCCCAGGGACAGCGGGTCGTTCCAATGAAAAACTGTTTTTT
CDR3 protein: CASSPGTAGRSNEKLFF
clone size: -
J gene: TRBJ1-4
V gene: TRBV7-9
D gene: TRBD1

CDR3 DNA: TGTGCCAGCAGTACAGGGTTCGCGAGAAACACCATATATTTT
CDR3 protein: CASSTGFARNTIYF
clone size: few
J gene: TRBJ1-3
V gene: TRBV2
D gene: -

CDR3 DNA: TGCAGCGTTGGGACTAGCGCCTACAATGAGCAGTTCTTC
CDR3 protein: CSVGTSAYNEQFF
clone size: -
J gene: TRBJ2-1
V gene: TRBV29-1
D gene: TRBD2

CDR3 DNA: TGTGCCAGCTCACCAGGAAGCGGCGATAGACATTTT
CDR3 protein: CASSPGSGDRHF
clone size: -
J gene: TRBJ1-5
V gene: TRBV18
D gene: -

CDR3 DNA: TGCGCCAGCAGCTTCTCTAGTCCCGAGACCCAGTACTTC
CDR3 protein: CASSFSSPETQYF
clone size: -
J gene: TRBJ2-5
V gene: TRBV5-1
D gene: -

CDR3 DNA: TGCGCCAGCAGCCTTAATCCGGGACTGCCCTACGAGCAGTACTTC
CDR3 protein: CASSLNPGLPYEQYF
clone size: -
J gene: TRBJ2-7
V gene: TRBV4-1
D gene: -

CDR3 DNA: TGTGCCAGCGCGCGGGAAAGCTCCTACAATGAGCAGTTCTTC
CDR3 protein: CASARESSYNEQFF
clone size: -
J gene: TRBJ2-1
V gene: TRBV9
D gene: -

CDR3 DNA: TGTGCCTGGAGTGCGGACATCAACACTGAAGCTTTCTTT
CDR3 protein: CAWSADINTEAFF
clone size: -
J gene: TRBJ1-1
V gene: TRBV30
D gene: -

CDR3 DNA: TGTGCCAGCATTCCTAACGGGGTAGCGAGCAATGAGCAGTTCTTC
CDR3 protein: CASIPNGVASNEQFF
clone size: -
J gene: TRBJ2-1
V gene: TRBV27
D gene: -

CDR3 DNA: TGTGCCAGCACCCCCACCCTTACTAGCGTTTTATACGAGCAGTACTTC
CDR3 protein: CASTPTLTSVLYEQYF
clone size: few
J gene: TRBJ2-7
V gene: TRBV11-2
D gene: TRBD2

CDR3 DNA: TGTGCCAGCAAACTAGAATTCTACGAGCAGTACTTC
CDR3 protein: CASKLEFYEQYF
clone size: -
J gene: TRBJ2-7
V gene: TRBV2
D gene: -

CDR3 DNA: TGCGCCAGCAGTAAACAGGGAGACACAGATACGCAGTATTTT
CDR3 protein: CASSKQGDTDTQYF
clone size: -
J gene: TRBJ2-3
V gene: TRBV5-1
D gene: -

CDR3 DNA: TGTGCCACCAGCAGAGCCATTGGGAGGTCACCCCTCCACTTT
CDR3 protein: CATSRAIGRSPLHF
clone size: -
J gene: TRBJ1-6
V gene: TRBV15
D gene: -

CDR3 DNA: TGTGCCAGCAGCTTAGGGCAGACTGGGACAGGGTGGCGCTACACCTTC
CDR3 protein: CASSLGQTGTGWRYTF
clone size: -
J gene: TRBJ1-2
V gene: TRBV7-6
D gene: TRBD1

CDR3 DNA: TGTGCCAGCCTATCCGGACAGTCGGGCAATCAGCCCCAGCATTTT
CDR3 protein: CASLSGQSGNQPQHF
clone size: -
J gene: TRBJ1-5
V gene: TRBV28
D gene: -

CDR3 DNA: TGCAGTGCCTGGACAGTTTATGGCTACACCTTC
CDR3 protein: CSAWTVYGYTF
clone size: -
J gene: TRBJ1-2
V gene: TRBV20-1
D gene: -

CDR3 DNA: TGTGCCATCAGTGAGTCGCGGGACAGGATTAACTATGGCTACACCTTC
CDR3 protein: CAISESRDRINYGYTF
clone size: few
J gene: TRBJ1-2
V gene: TRBV10-3
D gene: TRBD1